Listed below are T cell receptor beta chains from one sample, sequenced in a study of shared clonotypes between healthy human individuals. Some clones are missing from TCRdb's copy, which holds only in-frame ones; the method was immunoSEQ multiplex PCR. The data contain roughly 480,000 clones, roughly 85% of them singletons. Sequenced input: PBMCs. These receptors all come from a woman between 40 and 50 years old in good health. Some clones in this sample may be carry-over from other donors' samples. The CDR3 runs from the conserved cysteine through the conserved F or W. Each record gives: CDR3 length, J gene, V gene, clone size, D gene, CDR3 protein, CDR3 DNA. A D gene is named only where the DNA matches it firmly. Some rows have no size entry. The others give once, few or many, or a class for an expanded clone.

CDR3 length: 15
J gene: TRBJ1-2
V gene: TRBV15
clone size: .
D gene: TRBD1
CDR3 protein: CATSRTPGQGYGYTF
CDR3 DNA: TGTGCCACCAGCAGGACCCCGGGACAGGGTTATGGCTACACCTTC

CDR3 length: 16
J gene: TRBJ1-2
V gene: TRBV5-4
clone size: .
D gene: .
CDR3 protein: CASSLASVVQIYGYTF
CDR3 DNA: TGTGCCAGCAGCTTGGCGTCGGTTGTACAGATCTATGGCTACACCTTC

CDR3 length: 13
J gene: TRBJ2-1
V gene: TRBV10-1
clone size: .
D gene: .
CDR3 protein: CASSESARIEQFF
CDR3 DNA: TGCGCCAGCAGTGAGTCCGCCCGAATCGAGCAGTTCTTC

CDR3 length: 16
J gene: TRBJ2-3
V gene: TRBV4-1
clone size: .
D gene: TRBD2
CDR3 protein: CASSRRLARSTDTQYF
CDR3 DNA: TGCGCCAGCAGTCGCAGACTAGCTCGGAGCACAGATACGCAGTATTTT

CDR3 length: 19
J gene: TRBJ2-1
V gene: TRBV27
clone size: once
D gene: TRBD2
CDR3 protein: CASSFDGRGARELLGGEFF
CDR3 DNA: TGTGCCAGCAGTTTCGACGGTCGGGGAGCCCGGGAGCTCCTTGGGGGGGAGTTCTTC

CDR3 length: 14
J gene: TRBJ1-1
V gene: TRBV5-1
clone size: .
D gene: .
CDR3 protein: CASSTLGGNTEAFF
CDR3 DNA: TGCGCCAGCAGCACGCTAGGGGGGAACACTGAAGCTTTCTTT

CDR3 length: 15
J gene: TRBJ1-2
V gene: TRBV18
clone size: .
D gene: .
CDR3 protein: CASSPDQETYYGYTF
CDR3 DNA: TGTGCCAGCTCACCCGACCAGGAGACTTACTATGGCTACACCTTC

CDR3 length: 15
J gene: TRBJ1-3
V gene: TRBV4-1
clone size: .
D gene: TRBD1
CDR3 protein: CATSRGQFSGNTIYF
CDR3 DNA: TGCGCCACCAGCAGGGGGCAGTTCTCTGGAAACACCATATATTTT

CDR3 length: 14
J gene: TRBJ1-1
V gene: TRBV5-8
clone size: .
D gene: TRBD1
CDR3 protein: CASSPGTANTEAFF
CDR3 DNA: TGTGCCAGCAGCCCCGGGACAGCAAACACTGAAGCTTTCTTT

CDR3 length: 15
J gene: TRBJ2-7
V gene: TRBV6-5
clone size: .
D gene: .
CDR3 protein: CASSYYAGNSYEQYF
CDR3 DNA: TGTGCCAGCAGTTACTATGCAGGGAACTCCTACGAGCAGTACTTC

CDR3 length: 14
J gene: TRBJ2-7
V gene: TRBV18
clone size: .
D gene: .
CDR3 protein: CASSSTANLYEQYF
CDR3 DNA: TGTGCCAGCTCATCGACAGCAAATCTCTACGAGCAGTACTTC

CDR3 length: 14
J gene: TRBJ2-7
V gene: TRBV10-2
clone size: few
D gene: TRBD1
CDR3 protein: CASSPGTGVNEQYF
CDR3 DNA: TGCGCCAGCAGCCCCGGGACAGGGGTAAACGAGCAGTACTTC

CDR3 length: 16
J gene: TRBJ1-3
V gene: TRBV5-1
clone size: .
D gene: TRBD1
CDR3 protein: CASSSSGTGTGNTIYF
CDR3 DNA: TGCGCCAGCAGCAGCTCCGGGACAGGGACTGGAAACACCATATATTTT

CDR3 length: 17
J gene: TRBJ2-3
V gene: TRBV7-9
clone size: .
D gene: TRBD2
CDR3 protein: CASSSSGGAVSTDTQYF
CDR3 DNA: TGTGCCAGCAGCTCATCGGGAGGAGCGGTTTCCACAGATACGCAGTATTTT

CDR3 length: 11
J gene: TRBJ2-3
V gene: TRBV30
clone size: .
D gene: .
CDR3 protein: CAWNTPDTQYF
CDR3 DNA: TGTGCCTGGAATACCCCAGATACGCAGTATTTT

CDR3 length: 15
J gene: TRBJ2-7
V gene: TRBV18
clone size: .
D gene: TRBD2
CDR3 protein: CASSPPSGLAYEQYF
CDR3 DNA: TGTGCCAGCTCACCACCGTCGGGACTAGCTTACGAGCAGTACTTC

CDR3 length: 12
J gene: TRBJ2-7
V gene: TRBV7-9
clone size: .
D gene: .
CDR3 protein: CASSLGSYEQYF
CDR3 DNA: TGTGCCAGCAGCTTAGGCTCCTACGAGCAGTACTTC

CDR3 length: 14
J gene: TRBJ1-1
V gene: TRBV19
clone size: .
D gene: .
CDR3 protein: CASNSGTLNTEAFF
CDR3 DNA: TGTGCCAGTAATTCCGGGACATTAAACACTGAAGCTTTCTTT

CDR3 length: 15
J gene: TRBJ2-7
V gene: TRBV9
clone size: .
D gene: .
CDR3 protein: CASSVNIGASYEQYF
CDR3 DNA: TGTGCCAGCAGCGTAAATATAGGGGCCTCCTACGAGCAGTACTTC

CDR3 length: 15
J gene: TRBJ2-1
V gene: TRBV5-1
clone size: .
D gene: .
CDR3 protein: CASSSAHRSYNEQFF
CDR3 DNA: TGCGCCAGCAGCAGCGCCCATCGCTCCTACAATGAGCAGTTCTTC

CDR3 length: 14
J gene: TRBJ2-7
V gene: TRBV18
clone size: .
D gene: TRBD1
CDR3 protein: CASSPGQSSYEQYF
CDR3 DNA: TGTGCCAGCTCACCGGGACAGTCCTCCTACGAGCAGTACTTC

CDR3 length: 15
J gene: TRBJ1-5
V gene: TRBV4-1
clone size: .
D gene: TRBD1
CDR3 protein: CASSRGTGVYQPQHF
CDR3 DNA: TGCGCCAGCAGCCGCGGGACAGGGGTTTATCAGCCCCAGCATTTT

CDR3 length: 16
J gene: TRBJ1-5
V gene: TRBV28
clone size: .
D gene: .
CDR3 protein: CASSFSSGGLSQPQHF
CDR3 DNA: TGTGCCAGCAGTTTTAGCTCGGGAGGGTTAAGTCAGCCCCAGCATTTT

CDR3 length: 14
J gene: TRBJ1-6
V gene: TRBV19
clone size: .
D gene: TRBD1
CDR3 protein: CASRGTGETSPLHF
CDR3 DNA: TGTGCCAGTAGGGGGACAGGCGAAACATCACCCCTCCACTTT

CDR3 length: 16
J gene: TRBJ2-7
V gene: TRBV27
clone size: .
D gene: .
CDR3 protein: CASSLLPPAGGSEQYF
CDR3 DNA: TGTGCCAGCAGTTTACTACCCCCTGCGGGTGGGAGCGAGCAGTACTTC

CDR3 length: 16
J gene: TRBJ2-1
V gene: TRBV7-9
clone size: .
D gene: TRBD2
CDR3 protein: CASRHTGTRLENEQFF
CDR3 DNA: TGTGCCAGCAGGCACACCGGGACTAGACTCGAGAATGAGCAGTTCTTC

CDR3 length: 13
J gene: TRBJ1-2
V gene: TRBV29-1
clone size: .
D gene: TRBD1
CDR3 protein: CSSGTGDNYGYTF
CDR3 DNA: TGCAGCTCCGGGACAGGGGATAACTATGGCTACACCTTC

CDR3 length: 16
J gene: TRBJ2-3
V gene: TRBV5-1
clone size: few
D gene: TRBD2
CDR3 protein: CASSIGTSGSWGTQYF
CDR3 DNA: TGCGCCAGCAGCATTGGGACTAGCGGGAGTTGGGGTACGCAGTATTTT

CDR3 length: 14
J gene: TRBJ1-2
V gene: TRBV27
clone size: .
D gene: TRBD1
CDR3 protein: CASTRTGASRGYTF
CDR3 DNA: TGTGCCAGCACGCGGACAGGCGCCAGTAGAGGCTACACCTTC

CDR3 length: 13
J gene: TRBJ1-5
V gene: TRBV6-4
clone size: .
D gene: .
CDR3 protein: CASSGEEGQPQHF
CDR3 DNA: TGTGCCAGCAGTGGGGAGGAGGGTCAGCCCCAGCATTTT

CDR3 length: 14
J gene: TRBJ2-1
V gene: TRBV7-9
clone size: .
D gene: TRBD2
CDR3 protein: CASSLRAGEVEQFF
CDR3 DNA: TGTGCCAGCAGCTTAAGGGCGGGAGAAGTTGAGCAGTTCTTC

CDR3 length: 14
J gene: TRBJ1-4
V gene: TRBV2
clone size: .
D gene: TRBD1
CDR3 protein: CASSGDRGAEKLFF
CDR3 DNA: TGTGCCAGCAGTGGGGACAGGGGGGCTGAAAAACTGTTTTTT

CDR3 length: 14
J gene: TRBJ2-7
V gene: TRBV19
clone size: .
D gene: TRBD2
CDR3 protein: CASRLSGTEGEQYF
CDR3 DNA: TGTGCCAGTAGACTCAGCGGGACCGAGGGCGAGCAGTACTTC

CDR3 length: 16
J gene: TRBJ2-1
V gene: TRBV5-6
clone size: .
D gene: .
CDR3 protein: CASSLARDLRVGEQFF
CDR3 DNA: TGTGCCAGCAGCTTGGCCAGAGACCTCCGGGTGGGTGAGCAGTTCTTC

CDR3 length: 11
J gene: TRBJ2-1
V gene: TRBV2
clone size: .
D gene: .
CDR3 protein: CARGLSNEQFF
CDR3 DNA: TGTGCCAGGGGACTCTCCAATGAGCAGTTCTTC

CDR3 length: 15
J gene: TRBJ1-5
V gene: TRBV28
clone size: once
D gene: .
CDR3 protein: CASSLASGFNQPQHF
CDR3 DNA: TGTGCCAGCAGTTTAGCTTCAGGGTTTAATCAGCCCCAGCATTTT

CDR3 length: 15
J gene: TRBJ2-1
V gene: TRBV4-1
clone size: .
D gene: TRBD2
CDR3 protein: CASSQDLAGINEQFF
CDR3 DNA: TGCGCCAGCAGCCAAGATCTAGCGGGAATCAATGAGCAGTTCTTC

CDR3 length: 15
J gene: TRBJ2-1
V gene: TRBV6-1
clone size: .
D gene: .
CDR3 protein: CASSASSAPWVEQFF
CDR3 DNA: TGTGCCAGCAGTGCCTCTAGCGCGCCTTGGGTGGAGCAGTTCTTC

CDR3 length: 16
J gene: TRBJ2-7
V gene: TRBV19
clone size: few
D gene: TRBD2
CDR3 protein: CASSVGSGLAAYEQYF
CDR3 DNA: TGTGCCAGTAGTGTTGGATCCGGACTAGCGGCTTACGAGCAGTACTTC

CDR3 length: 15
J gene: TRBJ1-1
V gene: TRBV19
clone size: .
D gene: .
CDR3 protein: CASSISVGRNTEAFF
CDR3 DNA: TGTGCCAGTAGTATTTCGGTGGGCAGAAACACTGAAGCTTTCTTT

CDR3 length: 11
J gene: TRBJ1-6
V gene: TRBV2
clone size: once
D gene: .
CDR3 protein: CASTYNSPLHF
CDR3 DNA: TGTGCCAGCACCTATAATTCACCCCTCCACTTT

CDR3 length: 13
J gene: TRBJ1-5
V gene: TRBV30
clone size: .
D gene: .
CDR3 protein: CAWSGRTNQPQHF
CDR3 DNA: TGTGCCTGGAGTGGTCGCACCAATCAGCCCCAGCATTTT

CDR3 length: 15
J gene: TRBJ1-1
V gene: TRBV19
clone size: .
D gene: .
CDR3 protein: CASSIGAGAGTEAFF
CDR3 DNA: TGTGCCAGTAGTATAGGGGCGGGGGCAGGCACTGAAGCTTTCTTT

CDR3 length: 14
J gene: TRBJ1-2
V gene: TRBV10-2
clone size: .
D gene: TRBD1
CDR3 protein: CASRGQGPNYGYTF
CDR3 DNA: TGCGCCAGCAGGGGACAGGGGCCTAACTATGGCTACACCTTC

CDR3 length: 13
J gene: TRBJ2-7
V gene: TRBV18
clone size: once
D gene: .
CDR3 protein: CASSPGGSYEQYF
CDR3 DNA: TGTGCCAGCTCACCAGGGGGTAGCTACGAGCAGTACTTC

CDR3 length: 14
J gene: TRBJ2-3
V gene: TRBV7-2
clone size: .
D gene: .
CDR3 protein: CASSLETETDTQYF
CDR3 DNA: TGTGCCAGCAGCTTAGAAACAGAAACAGATACGCAGTATTTT